This T cell receptor beta chain was recorded in a study of T cells expressing NK-cell markers. About the study: Investigators obtained TCR beta repertoires from sorted CD3+CD56+NKG2C+, CD3+CD56+NKG2C- and CD3+CD56-NKG2C+ T cells.

This CDR3 region has 20 residues. Germline V lookup: CDR1 SGHAT, CDR2 FQNNGV. With the 5' RACE reads reprocessed, TCRdb shows one record per CDR3 protein and no DNA. The sample table includes 350,000 to 400,000 distinct CDR3 sequences. The sequenced sample consisted of blood T cells: a sorted CD56 or NKG2C T cell subset, CD4+ or CD8+ T cells, or bulk PBMC T cells (not recorded which). The sequence was collected from a woman in her 50s in good health. This chain connects TRBV11-2 to TRBJ2-1; TCRdb designates TRBD1, a call that cannot be tested without DNA. CDR3 region: CASSLPAGAGRFGSYNEQFF.